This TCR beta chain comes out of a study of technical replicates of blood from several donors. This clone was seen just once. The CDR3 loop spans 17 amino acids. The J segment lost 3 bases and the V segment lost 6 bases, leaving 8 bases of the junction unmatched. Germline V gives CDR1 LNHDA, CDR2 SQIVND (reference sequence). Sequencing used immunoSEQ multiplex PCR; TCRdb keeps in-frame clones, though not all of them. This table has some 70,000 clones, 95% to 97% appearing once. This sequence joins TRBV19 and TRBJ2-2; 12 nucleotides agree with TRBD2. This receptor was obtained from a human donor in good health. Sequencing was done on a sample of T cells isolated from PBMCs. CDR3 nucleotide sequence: TGTGCCAGTAGACTAGCGGGAGGTTGGGTAGACACCGGGGAGCTGTTTTTT. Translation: CASRLAGGWVDTGELFF.